This TCR beta chain was identified in a study of T cells in Graves' hyperthyroidism and ophthalmopathy. TCR beta CDR3 regions were amplified from RNA. HTBI primers were employed in a first-round RT-PCR of the TCR CDR3. TCRdb re-called the multiplex PCR reads through MiXCR, storing one row per CDR3 protein. The sample contains about 270,000 distinct CDR3 sequences, approximately 23% of which appear only once. Study-level points and caveats: Ophthalmopathy could be told apart from stable hyperthyroidism with a 13 V-J model.

The cohort's ophthalmopathy patients, a group with duration under 3 months, had a Clinical Activity Score of at least 3 and a NOSPECS grade of at least 4. Based on clinical symptoms, serum thyroxine and TRAb, thyroid ultrasound and orbital computed tomography, diagnoses were reached. The CDR3 loop spans 15 amino acids. The V and J ends lost 2 bases and 4 bases, in that order; junction bases with no gene match: 6. Germline loops: CDR1 LGHDT, CDR2 YNNKEL (reference sequence). On this clonotype itself: No antigen is known for it.

The chain uses TRBV3-1 and TRBJ1-2; TRBD1 matches 8 bases. The specimen was blood. The TCR comes from a woman in her thirties or forties with Graves' ophthalmopathy. The CDR3 DNA is TGTGCCAGCAGCCAAAAGGGACAGGACATCTATGGCTACACCTTC. Its protein is CASSQKGQDIYGYTF.